One and the same sample provided the 19 T cell receptor beta chains below, sequenced in a study of T-cell memory formation after mild COVID-19. Each CDR3 protein is one row after TCRdb ran MiXCR on the 5' RACE reads. The sample gives hundreds of thousands of distinct CDR3 sequences, approximately 19% of which show up once; 20% to 25% is in the top ten. Sequenced material: PBMCs or a T cell subset sorted from them (not recorded which). Receptors were obtained from a man aged 18-30 years who had mild COVID-19 (a few samples of this study predate the infection). Cell type and time point are not known.

Only a few counts were recorded for this clonotype. V usage is TRBV5-1 and J usage is TRBJ2-7, with D possibly matching TRBD2 (7 bases). V gave up 8 bases and J gave up 5 bases, with 17 bases separating them. Germline loops: CDR1 SGHRS, CDR2 YFSETQ. CDR3 length: 13 amino acids. The DNA for the CDR3 is TGCGCCAGTCAGGTGTGGGGGGGCAACGAGCAGTACTTC. Amino acids: CASQVWGGNEQYF. Complete variable domain (other parts from reference TRBV5-1 and TRBJ2-7): KAGVTQTPRYLIKTRGQQVTLSCSPISGHRSVSWYQQTPGQGLQFLFEYFSETQRNKGNFPGRFSGRQFSNSRSEMNVSTLELGDSALYLCASQVWGGNEQYFGPGTRLTVT.

CDR3 coding DNA: TGTGCCAGCAGTACCCGGAGGGGGACCACAGATACGCAGTATTTT. Its protein product is CASSTRRGTTDTQYF. The chain employs TRBV12-3 or TRBV12-4 and TRBJ2-3; TRBD1 or TRBD2 may be the D gene (6 bases each). The V end was cut by 5 bases, the J end by 2 bases, with 14 bases between. The CDR3 covers 15 residues.

This clonotype appeared a few times. The chain combines TRBV20-1 with TRBJ1-3; 7 bases are shared with TRBD1. Per germline, CDR1 DFQATT and CDR2 SNEGSKA (reference sequence). With V trimmed by 3 bases and J by 0 bases, 5 bases remained unmatched. The CDR3 consists of 15 residues. The CDR3, as DNA: TGCAGTGCTAGGGGACAGTCCAGCTCTGGAAACACCATATATTTT. Protein: CSARGQSSSGNTIYF.

The chain combines TRBV5-1 with TRBJ2-7; 11 bases are shared with TRBD1. V shed 5 bases and J 6 bases; nucleotides not matched to a gene: 4. The CDR3 loop spans 13 amino acids. Germline V gives CDR1 SGHRS, CDR2 YFSETQ. The CDR3 nucleotides are TGCGCCAGCAGTTCCGGGACAGGGGGCGAGCAGTACTTC. It yields the protein CASSSGTGGEQYF. Full variable domain (remainder filled in from reference TRBV5-1 and TRBJ2-7): KAGVTQTPRYLIKTRGQQVTLSCSPISGHRSVSWYQQTPGQGLQFLFEYFSETQRNKGNFPGRFSGRQFSNSRSEMNVSTLELGDSALYLCASSSGTGGEQYFGPGTRLTVT.

The gene calls are TRBV10-3 and TRBJ1-1; possibly TRBD1 for D (5 bases). V was clipped by 6 bases and J by 10 bases, with 12 bases between them. This CDR3 has 11 residues. Germline CDR1 reads ENHRY; CDR2 reads SYGVKD. This CDR3 reads CAISAPGGAFF. The CDR3 DNA reads as TGTGCCATCAGCGCCCCTGGGGGAGCTTTCTTT.

The sample holds a few counts of this clonotype. This chain joins TRBV5-1 and TRBJ1-2, with no clear D. V dropped 3 bases and J dropped 6 bases, with 12 bases sitting between them. The CDR3 runs 13 residues. Germline V CDR1 and CDR2: SGHRS, YFSETQ. This CDR3 reads CASSSQRLDGYTF. CDR3 sequence (DNA): TGCGCCAGCAGCTCCCAACGGCTAGATGGCTACACCTTC.

This clonotype was recorded a few times. The chain recombines TRBV5-1 with TRBJ2-6; 7 bases map to TRBD1. This CDR3 region has 15 residues. The junction had 4 bases not matched to a gene; V was cut back by 3 bases and J by 4 bases. Germline-derived CDR1 and CDR2 are SGHRS and YFSETQ. CDR3 sequence (DNA): TGCGCCAGCAGCTCCGACAGGGCCGGGGCCAACGTCCTGACTTTC. It translates to CASSSDRAGANVLTF.

This clonotype has a handful of counts. The V call is TRBV20-1, the J call TRBJ1-1; D call uncertain. The CDR3 runs to 13 residues. CDR1 and CDR2 from the germline V gene are DFQATT and SNEGSKA (reference sequence). The V end was cut by 5 bases, the J end by 6 bases, with 16 bases between. DNA for the CDR3: TGCAGTGCTCCACCTGCGGGGTACGCTGAAGCTTTCTTT. Protein product: CSAPPAGYAEAFF.

Ten or more counts support this clonotype. This sequence joins TRBV5-1 and TRBJ2-1; no clear D. V was clipped by 0 bases and J by 7 bases, with 11 bases between them. The CDR3 extends over 14 amino acids. Germline V gene data show CDR1 as SGHRS and CDR2 as YFSETQ. The CDR3 sequence is CASSLARRHNEQFF. The CDR3 DNA reads as TGCGCCAGCAGCTTGGCGAGACGTCATAATGAGCAGTTCTTC.

This clonotype was seen a few times. The V gene is TRBV6-2 or TRBV6-3, the J gene TRBJ2-1; D not resolved. Germline CDR1 reads MNHEY; CDR2 reads SVGEGT. The CDR3 covers 13 residues. Trimming took off 8 bases at V and 4 bases at J, with 12 bases between the two ends. In nucleotides, the CDR3 is TGTGCCAGCGGGGATAGTAATTACAATGAGCAGTTCTTC. Residues: CASGDSNYNEQFF.

This clonotype was counted a few times. The rearrangement uses TRBV18 and TRBJ1-5, with a possible D match to TRBD1 (6 bases). There are 16 residues in the CDR3. Looked up from germline, CDR1 is KGHSH and CDR2 is LQKENI. Trimming cost V 2 bases and J 1 base, with 12 bases left between them. For the CDR3, the DNA is TGTGCCAGCTCACCAGGGGTGCAGGGGAGCAATCAGCCCCAGCATTTT. Amino acid sequence: CASSPGVQGSNQPQHF.

In its sample, this clonotype was seen many times. The chain links TRBV7-2 to TRBJ2-2, with D possibly being TRBD1 (5 bases). There are 16 residues in the CDR3. V was pared by 2 bases and J by 3 bases, with 13 bases between. From germline, CDR1 is SGHTA and CDR2 FQGNSA. This CDR3 reads CASSLRGTTYTGELFF. The CDR3 DNA reads TGTGCCAGCAGCTTAAGGGGTACTACCTACACCGGGGAGCTGTTTTTT.

The CDR3 nucleotides are TGTGCCAGCAGCTTAAACGCGGGGGCACCCCCCAATGAGCAGTTCTTC. Residues: CASSLNAGAPPNEQFF. The genes are TRBV7-3 and TRBJ2-1; D is perhaps TRBD2 (7 bases). The CDR3 is 16 amino acids. Trimming took off 1 base at V and 6 bases at J, with 16 bases between the two ends. Germline CDR1 and CDR2: SGHTA and FQGTGA.

The chain is built from TRBV12-3 or TRBV12-4 and TRBJ2-1; no firm D call. V was trimmed by 6 bases and J by 8 bases, leaving 5 bases between them. This CDR3 has 10 residues. Here the CDR3 reads CASRGDEQFF. CDR3 sequence (DNA): TGTGCCAGCAGAGGAGATGAGCAGTTCTTC.

This clonotype was seen only a few times. This chain links TRBV27 with TRBJ1-1; tentatively, D is TRBD1 (5 bases). Trimming stripped 5 bases from V and 7 bases from J, with 26 bases between. This CDR3 is built from 17 residues. Germline CDR1 is MNHEY and CDR2 is SMNVEV (reference sequence). CDR3 loop: CASSLRRSDRGGIEAFF. The CDR3 DNA reads as TGTGCCAGCAGTCTTCGTAGATCGGACCGGGGCGGGATTGAAGCTTTCTTT.

This clonotype has a count of ten or more. CDR3 amino acids: CASSSPGLAGTNSYEQYF. The CDR3, as DNA: TGTGCCAGCAGCTCGCCGGGACTAGCGGGGACGAACTCCTACGAGCAGTACTTC. This rearrangement joins TRBV7-2 to TRBJ2-7, with TRBD2 identical over 13 bases. This CDR3 has 18 residues. Unmatched junction bases numbered 9, after V lost 4 bases and J lost 0 bases. From germline, CDR1 is SGHTA and CDR2 FQGNSA.

In its sample, this clonotype was seen a few times. V is TRBV18 and J is TRBJ1-1; the D is unclear. Trimming took 3 bases from V and 5 from J, leaving 16 bases between them. CDR3 length equals 15 residues. CDR1 KGHSH and CDR2 LQKENI come from the germline V gene. The chain's CDR3 is CASSPEGSSRTEAFF. In DNA, the CDR3 is TGTGCCAGCTCACCCGAGGGCTCGTCGAGAACTGAAGCTTTCTTT. The variable domain in full, with the rest retrieved from reference TRBV18 and TRBJ1-1, is NAGVMQNPRHLVRRRGQEARLRCSPMKGHSHVYWYRQLPEEGLKFMVYLQKENIIDESGMPKERFSAEFPKEGPSILRIQQVVRGDSAAYFCASSPEGSSRTEAFFGQGTRLTVV.

This clonotype appeared a few times. The CDR3 protein is CASSPQGQGNTEAFF. CDR3 DNA sequence: TGTGCCAGCAGCCCCCAGGGACAGGGGAACACTGAAGCTTTCTTT. V usage is TRBV7-8 and J usage is TRBJ1-1; 9 nucleotides agree with TRBD1. Germline V lookup: CDR1 SGHVS, CDR2 FQNEAQ. V shed 5 bases, J shed 1 base, and the junction held 5 bases outside the gene matches. The CDR3 is 15 residues long.

The chain links TRBV6-5 to TRBJ1-1; D gene ambiguous. The germline V and J ends were trimmed by 2 bases and 1 base, with 17 bases remaining between them. There are 17 residues in the CDR3. CDR1 and CDR2 (germline): MNHEY, SVGAGI. The CDR3 region has the DNA TGTGCCAGCAGTTACATAGTAACACCCCGTCGGAACACTGAAGCTTTCTTT. Amino acid sequence: CASSYIVTPRRNTEAFF.